The present entry profiles one T cell receptor beta chain with its context. The germline V and J ends were trimmed by 2 bases and 6 bases, with 13 bases remaining between them. This CDR3 is 14 amino acids long. The germline gives CDR1 SGHTA, CDR2 FQGNSA. The data were obtained in a study of blood T cell repertoires in COVID-19. Background on the study: Italy, Spain and the United States were the sources of the convalescent and acute COVID-19 samples. The cDNA or gDNA used as material had been derived from T cells, B-cell-depleted T cells, or PBMCs.

In the original analysis: Reference gene primer amplification gave estimated nucleated cell counts. Profiling relied on immunoSEQ multiplex PCR, and the TCRdb table lists in-frame clones only, not all of them. Clone size and the V and J calls come from that table; the DNA yielded D and trimming. The table lists 45,000 to 65,000 clones, approximately 89% of them singletons. Material for sequencing was peripheral blood. The chain couples TRBV7-2 to TRBJ1-1, with a possible D match to TRBD1 (6 bases). This TCR derives from a human donor in a cohort sampled during active COVID-19. CDR3 residues: CASSLQPGVAEAFF. The CDR3 DNA reads as TGTGCCAGCAGCTTACAGCCAGGGGTAGCTGAAGCTTTCTTT.